The T cell receptor (beta chain) under discussion was sequenced for a study of shared clonotypes between healthy human individuals. The repertoire was sequenced with immunoSEQ multiplex PCR; TCRdb's copy has only in-frame clones and lacks some. This sample carries some 630,000 clones, approximately 96% of them seen once, and the ten largest clones take less than 0.13%. On this clone: This same CDR3 is encoded by further DNA sequences in the sample.

The V gene lost 0 bases and the J gene lost 5 bases, with 5 bases spanning the gap. The CDR3 runs to 12 residues. Germline values: CDR1 SGDLS, CDR2 YYNGEE. CD8 cells regarded as naive lacked CD45RO, were positively chosen for CCR7, and omitted terminally differentiated effector memory CD45RA+ cells. Sequenced sample: naive CD8+ T cells sorted from blood. This receptor was identified in a woman aged 25 to 39 in good health. V is TRBV9 and J is TRBJ1-2; D is ambiguous. CDR3 nucleotides: TGTGCCAGCAGCGTAGCCGGATATGGCTACACCTTC. This sequence encodes CASSVAGYGYTF.